This T cell receptor beta chain was identified in a study of OX40 agonist ivuxolimab in advanced cancers. Regarding the study in general: Ivuxolimab was a fully human IgG2 agonistic monoclonal antibody targeting the costimulatory receptor OX40 (CD134). Prior anti-PD-1, anti-PD-L1 or anti-CTLA-4 therapy was permitted, and 40% of dose-escalation patients had received checkpoint inhibitors. Intravenous ivuxolimab was administered to patients every 2 weeks at six dose levels: 0.01, 0.1, 0.3, 1.5, 3 and 10 mg/kg. Partial responses occurred in three dose-escalation patients: two with cutaneous melanoma and one with hepatocellular carcinoma. Among the 52 dose-escalation patients, 19 had hepatocellular carcinoma, roughly 15 melanoma, 9 renal cell carcinoma and 9 head and neck cancer. In the dose-escalation cohort, 75% to 90% of patients were male, and the mean age was roughly 60 years with a range of roughly 23 to 79. The purpose of peripheral TCRbeta sequencing was to test whether ivuxolimab changed TCR sequence diversity and led to clonal T-cell expansion. The paper describes the monotherapy dose-escalation part (N ≈ 51 patients) of the phase I trial of ivuxolimab. The full study reports these points: At doses from 0.1 to 3.0 mg/kg, clonal expansion was seen in both CD4+ and CD8+ blood T cells between baseline and week 6. Which antigens the clonally expanded peripheral T cells were specific for was not determined. On average, CD8+ T cells showed more expanded clones than CD4+ T cells after ivuxolimab. In the 0.1-3.0 mg/kg groups, partial responders were among the patients with the lowest normalized peripheral clonal expansion, particularly in CD8+ T cells. Low levels of normalized T-cell clonal expansion were also seen in some patients who did not respond.

CDR1 and CDR2 (SGHNT, YYREEE) derive from the germline V gene (reference sequence). The CDR3, cysteine through phenylalanine, is 18 amino acids long. The kept DNA is CDR3 alone, 54 bases in frame from the first base. V is cut by 4 bases and J by 1 base, and the space between the germline ends is 21 bases. Details on this clone: This receptor's antigen is unknown. Within one base of it there is no much larger clone, and no base qualities were kept.

Patients with a history of autoimmune disease or receiving systemic immunosuppression were excluded from the trial. Peripheral blood for TCR sequencing was drawn from every dose cohort at baseline, at cycle 4 day 1 and at cycle 7 day 1. Samples came from an open-label, multicenter, first-in-human phase I dose-escalation trial of ivuxolimab. Adults with locally advanced or metastatic head and neck squamous cell, hepatocellular, melanoma or renal cell carcinoma were enrolled in the trial. Before TCR sequencing, CD4+ T cells and CD8+ T cells were sorted from peripheral blood as separate populations. Genomic DNA was extracted from sorted cells for sequencing of the TCRbeta CDR3 region. TCRbeta CDR3 regions were sequenced using the immunoSEQ Assay. Sourced from immuneACCESS, this table was stored by TCRdb with only in-frame sequences that have V and J called. A share of the clones is absent; for the studies checked, an unresolved V gene accounts for under half, and the remainder has no known explanation. This sample has about 77,000 clones in its table, and about 90% of those were observed once. The ten largest clonotypes hold less than 3% of the sample.

Recombination connected TRBV5-4 to TRBJ2-4; the D gene is possibly TRBD1, with 6 bases matching. The sequencing here drew on CD4+ or CD8+ T cells sorted from blood, taken in a trial of the OX40 agonist ivuxolimab. The sequence came from an adult with an advanced solid tumor such as melanoma, head and neck, liver or kidney cancer. At the DNA level, the sequence is TGTGCCAGCAGCCCACCCGGGACACCCCACGCTGCCAAAAACATTCAGTACTTC. It translates as CASSPPGTPHAAKNIQYF.